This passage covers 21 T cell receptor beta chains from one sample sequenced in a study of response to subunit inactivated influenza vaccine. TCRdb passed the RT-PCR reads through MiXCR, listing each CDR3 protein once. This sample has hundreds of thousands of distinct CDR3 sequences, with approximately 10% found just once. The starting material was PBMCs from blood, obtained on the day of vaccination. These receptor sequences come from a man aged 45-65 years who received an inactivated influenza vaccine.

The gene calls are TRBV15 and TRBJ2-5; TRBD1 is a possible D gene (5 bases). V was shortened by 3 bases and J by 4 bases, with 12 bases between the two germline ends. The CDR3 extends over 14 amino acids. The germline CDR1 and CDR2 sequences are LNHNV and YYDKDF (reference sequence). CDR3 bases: TGTGCCACCAGCAGCCCAGGGATCCCAGAGACCCAGTACTTC. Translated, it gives CATSSPGIPETQYF.

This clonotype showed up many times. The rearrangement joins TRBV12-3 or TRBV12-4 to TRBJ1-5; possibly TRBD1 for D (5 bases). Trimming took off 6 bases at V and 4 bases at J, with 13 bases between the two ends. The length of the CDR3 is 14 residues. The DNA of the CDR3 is TGTGCCAGCAGCCTCGAGGGGAGGAATCAGCCCCAGCATTTT. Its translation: CASSLEGRNQPQHF.

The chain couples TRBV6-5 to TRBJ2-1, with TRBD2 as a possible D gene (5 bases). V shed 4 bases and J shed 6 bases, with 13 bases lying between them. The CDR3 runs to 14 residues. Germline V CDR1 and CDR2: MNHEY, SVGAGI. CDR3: CASSSITRSNEQFF. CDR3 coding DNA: TGTGCCAGCAGTTCTATTACTAGGAGCAATGAGCAGTTCTTC.

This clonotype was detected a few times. The CDR3 DNA follows: TGTGCCAGCAGCCAAGTTAATCATAGGCAGAAGCCTCTTTATGGCTACACCTTC. Translating it yields CASSQVNHRQKPLYGYTF. This chain links TRBV4-2 with TRBJ1-2, with no clear D. This CDR3 has 18 residues. Between the trimmed V and J ends, which lost 1 base and 5 bases, there was a span of 23 bases. Germline-derived CDR1 and CDR2 are LGHNA and YNFKEQ.

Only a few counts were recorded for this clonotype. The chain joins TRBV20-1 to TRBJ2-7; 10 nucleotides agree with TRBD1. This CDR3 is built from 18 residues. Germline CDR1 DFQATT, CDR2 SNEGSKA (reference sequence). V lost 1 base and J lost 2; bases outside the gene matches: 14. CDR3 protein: CSARVGDRGPQGPYEQYF. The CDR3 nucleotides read TGCAGTGCTAGAGTTGGGGACAGGGGCCCTCAAGGACCCTACGAGCAGTACTTC.

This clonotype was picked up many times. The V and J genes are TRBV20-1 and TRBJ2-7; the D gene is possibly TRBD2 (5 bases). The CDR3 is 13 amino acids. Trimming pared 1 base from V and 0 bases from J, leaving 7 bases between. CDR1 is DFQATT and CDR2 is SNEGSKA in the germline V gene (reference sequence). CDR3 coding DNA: TGCAGTGCTAGAGGGGAGTCCTCCTACGAGCAGTACTTC. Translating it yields CSARGESSYEQYF.

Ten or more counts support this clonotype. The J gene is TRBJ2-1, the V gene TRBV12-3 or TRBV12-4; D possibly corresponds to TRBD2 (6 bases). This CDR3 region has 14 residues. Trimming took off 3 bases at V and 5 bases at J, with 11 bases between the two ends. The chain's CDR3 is CASSLGRPDNEQFF. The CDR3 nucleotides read TGTGCCAGCAGTTTGGGGAGGCCCGACAATGAGCAGTTCTTC.

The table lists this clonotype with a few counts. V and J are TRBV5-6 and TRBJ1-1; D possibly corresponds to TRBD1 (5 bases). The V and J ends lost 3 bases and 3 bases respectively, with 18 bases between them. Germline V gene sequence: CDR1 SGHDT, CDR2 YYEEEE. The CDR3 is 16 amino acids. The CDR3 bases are TGTGCCAGCAGCTGGGGAACAGGTAATAGTTACACTGAAGCTTTCTTT. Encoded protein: CASSWGTGNSYTEAFF.

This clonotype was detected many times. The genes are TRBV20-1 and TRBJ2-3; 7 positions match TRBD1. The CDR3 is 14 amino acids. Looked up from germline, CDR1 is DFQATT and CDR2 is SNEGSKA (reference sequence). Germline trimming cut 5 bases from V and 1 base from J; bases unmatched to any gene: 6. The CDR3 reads CSARQGTGTDTQYF. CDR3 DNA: TGCAGTGCTCGTCAGGGGACAGGCACAGATACGCAGTATTTT.

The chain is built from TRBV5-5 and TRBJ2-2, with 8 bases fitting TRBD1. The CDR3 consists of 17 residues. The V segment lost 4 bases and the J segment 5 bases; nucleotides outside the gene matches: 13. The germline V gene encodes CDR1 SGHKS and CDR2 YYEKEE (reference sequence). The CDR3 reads CASSRLLTGALTGELFF. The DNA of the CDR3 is TGTGCCAGCAGCCGCCTCCTGACAGGGGCGTTGACCGGGGAGCTGTTTTTT.

CDR3: CASSIANLQGPHEQYF. The CDR3 nucleotides are TGTGCCAGTAGTATAGCCAACCTACAGGGACCCCACGAGCAGTACTTC. The genes are TRBV19 and TRBJ2-7; a possible D gene is TRBD1 (6 bases). V shed 1 base and J shed 5 bases, with 18 bases lying between them. Germline lookup yields CDR1 LNHDA and CDR2 SQIVND (reference sequence). The CDR3 contains 16 residues.

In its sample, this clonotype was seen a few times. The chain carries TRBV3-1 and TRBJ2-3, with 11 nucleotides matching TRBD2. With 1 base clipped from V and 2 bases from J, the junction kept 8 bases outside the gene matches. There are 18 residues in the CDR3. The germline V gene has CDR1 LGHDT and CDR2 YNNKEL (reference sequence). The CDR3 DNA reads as TGTGCCAGCAGCCAAGGTACTAGCGGGGGAACCTTCACAGATACGCAGTATTTT. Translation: CASSQGTSGGTFTDTQYF.

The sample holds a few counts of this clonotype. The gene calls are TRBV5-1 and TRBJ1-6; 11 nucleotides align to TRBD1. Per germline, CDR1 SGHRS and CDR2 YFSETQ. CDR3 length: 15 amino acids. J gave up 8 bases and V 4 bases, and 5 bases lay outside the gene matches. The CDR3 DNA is TGCGCCAGCAGCACGGGACAGGGGGGGGATTCACCCCTCCACTTT. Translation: CASSTGQGGDSPLHF.

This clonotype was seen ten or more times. The CDR3 is CASSENGAQETQYF. Here the CDR3 DNA reads TGTGCCAGCAGTGAGAACGGGGCCCAAGAGACCCAGTACTTC. The V and J genes are TRBV2 and TRBJ2-5; D may be TRBD1 or TRBD2 (5 bases each). This CDR3 has 14 amino acids. V was shortened by 3 bases and J by 1 base, with 9 bases between the two germline ends. The germline V gene has CDR1 SNHLY and CDR2 FYNNEI.

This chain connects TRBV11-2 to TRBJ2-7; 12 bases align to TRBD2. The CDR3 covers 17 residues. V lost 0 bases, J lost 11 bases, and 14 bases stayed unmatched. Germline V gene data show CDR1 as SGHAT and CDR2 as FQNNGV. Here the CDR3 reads CASSLDSSGLAGTRKYF. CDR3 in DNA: TGTGCCAGCAGCTTAGATTCGAGTGGACTAGCGGGAACGAGGAAGTACTTC.

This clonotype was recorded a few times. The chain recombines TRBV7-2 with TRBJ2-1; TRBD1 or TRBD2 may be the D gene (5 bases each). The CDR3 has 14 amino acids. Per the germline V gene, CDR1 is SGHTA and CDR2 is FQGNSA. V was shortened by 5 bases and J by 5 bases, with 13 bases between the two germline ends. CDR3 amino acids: CASSPQTADNEQFF. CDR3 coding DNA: TGTGCCAGCAGCCCTCAGACAGCGGACAATGAGCAGTTCTTC. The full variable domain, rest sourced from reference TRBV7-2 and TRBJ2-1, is GAGVSQSPSNKVTEKGKDVELRCDPISGHTALYWYRQSLGQGLEFLIYFQGNSAPDKSGLPSDRFSAERTGGSVSTLTIQRTQQEDSAVYLCASSPQTADNEQFFGPGTRLTVL.

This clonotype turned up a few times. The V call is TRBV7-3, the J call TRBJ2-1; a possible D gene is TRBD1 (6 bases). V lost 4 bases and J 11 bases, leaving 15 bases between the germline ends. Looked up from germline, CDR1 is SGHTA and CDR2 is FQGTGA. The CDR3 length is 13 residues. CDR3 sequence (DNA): TGTGCCAGCAGCTCCACAGAGACAGGAAAGCAGTTCTTC. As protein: CASSSTETGKQFF.

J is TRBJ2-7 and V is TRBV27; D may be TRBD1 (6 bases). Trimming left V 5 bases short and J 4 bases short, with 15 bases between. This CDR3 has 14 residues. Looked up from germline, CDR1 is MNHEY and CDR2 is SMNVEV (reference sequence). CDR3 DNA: TGTGCCAGCAGTCCCGACAGGAAAGGGTACGAGCAGTACTTC. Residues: CASSPDRKGYEQYF.

For the CDR3, the DNA is TGTGCCAGCAGCTTAGTCCAGGCCCTCTATAATTCACCCCTCCACTTT. Protein product: CASSLVQALYNSPLHF. The V gene is TRBV7-2, the J gene TRBJ1-6, with unresolved D. The V end lost 1 base, the J end lost 3 bases, and 10 bases lay between the germline ends. Germline-derived CDR1 and CDR2 are SGHTA and FQGNSA. The CDR3 has 16 amino acids.

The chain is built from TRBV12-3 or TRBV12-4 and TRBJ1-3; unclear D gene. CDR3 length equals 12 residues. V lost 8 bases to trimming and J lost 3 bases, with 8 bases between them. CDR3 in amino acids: CASHSSGNTIYF. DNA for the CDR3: TGTGCCAGCCATTCCAGTGGAAACACCATATATTTT.

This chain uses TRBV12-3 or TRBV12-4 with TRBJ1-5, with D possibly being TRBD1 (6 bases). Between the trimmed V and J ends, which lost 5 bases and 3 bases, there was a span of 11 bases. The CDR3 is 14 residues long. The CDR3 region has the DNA TGTGCCAGCAGTGAGGACAGAATCAATCAGCCCCAGCATTTT. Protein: CASSEDRINQPQHF.